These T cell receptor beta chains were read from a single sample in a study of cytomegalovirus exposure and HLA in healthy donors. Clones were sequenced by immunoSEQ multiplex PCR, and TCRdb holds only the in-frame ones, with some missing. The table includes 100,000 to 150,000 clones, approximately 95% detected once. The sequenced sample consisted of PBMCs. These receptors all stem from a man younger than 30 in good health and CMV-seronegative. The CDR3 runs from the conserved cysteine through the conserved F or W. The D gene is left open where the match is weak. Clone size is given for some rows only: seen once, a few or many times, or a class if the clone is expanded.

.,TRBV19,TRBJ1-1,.,TGTGCCAGTAGTGCCAGGGGACCTGAAGCTTTCTTT,CASSARGPEAFF
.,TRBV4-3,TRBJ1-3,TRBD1,TGCGCCAGCAGCCTACTAGACAGGGGCAGAAACACCATATATTTT,CASSLLDRGRNTIYF
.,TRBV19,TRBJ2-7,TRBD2,TGTGCCAGTACTCCCGGGACTAGTAACGAGCAGTACTTC,CASTPGTSNEQYF
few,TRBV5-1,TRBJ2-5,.,TGCGCCAGCAGCTTGGTAGGGGAAGAGACCCAGTACTTC,CASSLVGEETQYF
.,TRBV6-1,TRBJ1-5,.,TGTGCCAGCAGAATCCAGGCGATCAATCAGCCCCAGCATTTT,CASRIQAINQPQHF
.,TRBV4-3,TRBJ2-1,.,TGCGCCAGCAGCCAAGTATCTAGCTTGTCAAATGGGCAGTTCTTC,CASSQVSSLSNGQFF
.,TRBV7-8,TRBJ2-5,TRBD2,TGTGCCAGCAGCCTCCGGACTAGCGGGAGCAGAGAGACCCAGTACTTC,CASSLRTSGSRETQYF
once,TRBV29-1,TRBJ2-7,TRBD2,TGCAGCGTTGGGGCTAGCGGCGTCTACGAGCAGTACTTC,CSVGASGVYEQYF
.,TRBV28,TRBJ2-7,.,TGTGCCAGCAGTTTAATTTTGTCACCCCAGGGCGAGCAGTACTTC,CASSLILSPQGEQYF
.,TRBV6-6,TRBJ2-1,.,TGTGCCAGCAGTTACGCAGGGTACGAGCAGTTCTTC,CASSYAGYEQFF
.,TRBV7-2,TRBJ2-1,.,TGTGCCAGCAGCTTAGGCGGTAATGGGAGAGATGAGCAGTTCTTC,CASSLGGNGRDEQFF